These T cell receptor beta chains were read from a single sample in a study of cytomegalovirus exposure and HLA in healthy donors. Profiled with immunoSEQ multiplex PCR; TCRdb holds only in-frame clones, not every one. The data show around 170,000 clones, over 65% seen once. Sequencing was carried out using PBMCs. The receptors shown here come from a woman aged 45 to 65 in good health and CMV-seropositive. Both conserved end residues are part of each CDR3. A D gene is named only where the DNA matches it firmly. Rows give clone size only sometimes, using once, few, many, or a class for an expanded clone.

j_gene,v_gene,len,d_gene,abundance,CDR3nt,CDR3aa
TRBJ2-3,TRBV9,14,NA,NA,TGTGCCAGCAGCGTTGGTAGCGCCACAGATACGCAGTATTTT,CASSVGSATDTQYF
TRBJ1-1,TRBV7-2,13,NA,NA,TGTGCCAGCAGCTTGGACAGGAACACTGAAGCTTTCTTT,CASSLDRNTEAFF
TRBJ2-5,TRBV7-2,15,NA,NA,TGTGCCAGCAGCCCACCGACTGGATACCAAGAGACCCAGTACTTC,CASSPPTGYQETQYF
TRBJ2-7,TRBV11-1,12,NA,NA,TGTGCCAGCAGCTTAGAGCCTGCCGAGCAGTACTTC,CASSLEPAEQYF
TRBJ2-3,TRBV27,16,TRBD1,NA,TGTGCCAGCACCCCCTCGGGACAGGGGGCAACAGATACGCAGTATTTT,CASTPSGQGATDTQYF
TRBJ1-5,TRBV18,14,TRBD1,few,TGTGCCAGCTCACCGGGACAGCTCAATCAGCCCCAGCATTTT,CASSPGQLNQPQHF
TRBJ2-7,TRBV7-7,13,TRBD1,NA,TGTGCTAGCAGCCCGGACAGGGGCTACGAGCAGTACTTC,CASSPDRGYEQYF
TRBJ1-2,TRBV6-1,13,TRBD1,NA,TGTGCCAGCAGCGGGACAGGGTTTCATGGCTACACCTTC,CASSGTGFHGYTF
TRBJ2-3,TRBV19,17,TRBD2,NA,TGTGCCAGTAGTATCCTCTCCGGGACTAGCGCGACAGATACGCAGTATTTT,CASSILSGTSATDTQYF
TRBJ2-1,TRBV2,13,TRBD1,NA,TGTGCCAGCAGTCGACAGGGGGAGGGCGAGCAGTTCTTC,CASSRQGEGEQFF
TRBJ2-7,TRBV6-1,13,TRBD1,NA,TGTGCCAGTAGGGACAGGCCCCGTATTGAGCAGTACTTC,CASRDRPRIEQYF
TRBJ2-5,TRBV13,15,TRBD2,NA,TGTGCCAGCAGCTTAGGCGGGGGGGCCGGGGAGACCCAGTACTTC,CASSLGGGAGETQYF
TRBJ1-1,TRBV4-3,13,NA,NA,TGCGCCAGCAGCCAAGGAGGGAACACTGAAGCTTTCTTT,CASSQGGNTEAFF
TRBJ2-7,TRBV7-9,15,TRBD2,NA,TGTGCCAGCAGCCCAACTAGCGGGAGCTCCTACGAGCAGTACTTC,CASSPTSGSSYEQYF
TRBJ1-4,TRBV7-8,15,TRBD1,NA,TGTGCCAGCAGCACCGGACAGGGGGCTAATGAAAAACTGTTTTTT,CASSTGQGANEKLFF
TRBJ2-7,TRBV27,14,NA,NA,TGTGCCCGGCCGGGTCGGGGGGCCCCCCTCGAGCAGTACTTC,CARPGRGAPLEQYF
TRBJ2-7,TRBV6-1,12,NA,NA,TGTGCCAGCAGTGGCAAGGAGTTCGGGCAGTACTTC,CASSGKEFGQYF
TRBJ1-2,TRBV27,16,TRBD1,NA,TGTGCCAGCAGTTTATCCAACCCGGGACAGTTCTATGGCTACACCTTC,CASSLSNPGQFYGYTF
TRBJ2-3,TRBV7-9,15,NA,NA,TGTGCCAGCCCCTCCCGGGACAACCCCACAGATACGCAGTATTTT,CASPSRDNPTDTQYF
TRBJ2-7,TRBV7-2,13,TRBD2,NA,TGTGCCAGCAGCTTAACGGGGGGGAAAGAGCAGTACTTC,CASSLTGGKEQYF
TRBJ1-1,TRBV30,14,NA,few,TGTGCCTGGAGTGGGCAGGGAATGTACGCTGAAGCTTTCTTT,CAWSGQGMYAEAFF
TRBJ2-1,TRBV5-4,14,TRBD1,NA,TGTGCCAGCAGCATGGGACAGGTGTGGGGTGAGCAGTTCTTC,CASSMGQVWGEQFF
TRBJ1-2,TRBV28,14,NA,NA,TGTGCCAGCAGTTTGGGGGGAATCAACTATGGCTACACCTTC,CASSLGGINYGYTF
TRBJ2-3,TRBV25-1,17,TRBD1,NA,TGTGCCAGCAGTGATAAAGTGGGGACAGGTTCCACAGATACGCAGTATTTT,CASSDKVGTGSTDTQYF
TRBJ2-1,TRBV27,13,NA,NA,TGTGCCAGCAGTTTGCATCGCACCGGTGAGCAGTTCTTC,CASSLHRTGEQFF
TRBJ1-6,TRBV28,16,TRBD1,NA,TGTGCCAGCAGTTGGGGACAGGGGGCTGTTAATTCACCCCTCCACTTT,CASSWGQGAVNSPLHF
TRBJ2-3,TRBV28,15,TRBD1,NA,TGTGCCAGCAGGCCTCAGGGGGCTCCTACAGATACGCAGTATTTT,CASRPQGAPTDTQYF
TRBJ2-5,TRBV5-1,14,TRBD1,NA,TGCGCCAGCAGCCCCGGGACAGGGCGAGAGACCCAGTACTTC,CASSPGTGRETQYF